This T cell receptor beta chain came from a study of beta chain features in type 1 diabetes. What was sequenced were expressed TCRB transcripts, since all of the isolated RNA had been reverse transcribed. The data were produced by immunoSEQ multiplex PCR, yet TCRdb's version contains in-frame clones alone and is incomplete. The sample has under 400,000 clones, 14% seen once. Trimming stripped 0 bases from V and 4 bases from J, with 19 bases between. The CDR3 has 17 amino acids. Germline-derived CDR1 and CDR2 are SGDLS and YYNGEE. The sample was central memory CD4+ T cells from blood. The receptor was isolated from a man aged 25-45 years in good health. The chain carries TRBV9 and TRBJ2-5, with D possibly called TRBD1 or TRBD2 (6 bases each). The DNA for the CDR3 is TGTGCCAGCAGCGTAGGCGCTTTGGGGGGCCTTGGAGAGACCCAGTACTTC. It encodes CASSVGALGGLGETQYF.